Listed here are 2 T cell receptor beta chains from one sample, sequenced in a study of blood T cell repertoires in COVID-19. TCRdb's copy holds only in-frame clones and misses some; the assay was immunoSEQ multiplex PCR. The table includes around 150,000 clones, 80% to 90% detected once. What was sequenced was peripheral blood. The receptors stem from a man between 60 and 70 years old with acute or convalescent COVID-19.

The rearrangement joins TRBV7-2 to TRBJ1-2; TRBD1 aligns across 10 bases. The CDR3 sequence is 15 residues long. Unmatched junction bases numbered 4, after V lost 2 bases and J lost 4 bases. CDR1 and CDR2 (germline): SGHTA, FQGNSA. The CDR3 region is CASSLLRDRGYGYTF. The DNA of the CDR3 is TGTGCCAGCAGCTTACTTCGGGACAGGGGCTATGGCTACACCTTC.

The chain links TRBV27 to TRBJ1-2; tentative D call: TRBD1 (5 bases). V was trimmed by 6 bases and J by 4 bases, leaving 24 bases between them. CDR3 length: 17 amino acids. CDR1 and CDR2 from the germline V gene are MNHEY and SMNVEV (reference sequence). CDR3 sequence (DNA): TGTGCCAGCAGCCCTAATCCCCGGGGCGGGAGCCTCTATGGCTACACCTTC. Protein product: CASSPNPRGGSLYGYTF.